This T cell receptor beta chain was sequenced in a study of cytomegalovirus exposure and HLA in healthy donors. Data came from immunoSEQ multiplex PCR; TCRdb stores just in-frame clones and leaves some out. The sample has 200,000 to 250,000 clones; approximately 87% are singletons. The length of the CDR3 is 13 residues. Per germline, CDR1 SGHTA and CDR2 FQGNSA. V was shortened by 2 bases and J by 5 bases, with 9 bases between the two germline ends. This receptor was taken from a young man in good health and CMV-seronegative. The chain couples TRBV7-2 to TRBJ2-5; D is undetermined. Sequenced sample: PBMCs. The CDR3 sequence is CASSLNLVETQYF. The DNA of the CDR3 is TGTGCCAGCAGCTTAAATCTTGTGGAGACCCAGTACTTC. Combining the CDR3 with reference TRBV7-2 and TRBJ2-5 gives the whole variable domain GAGVSQSPSNKVTEKGKDVELRCDPISGHTALYWYRQSLGQGLEFLIYFQGNSAPDKSGLPSDRFSAERTGGSVSTLTIQRTQQEDSAVYLCASSLNLVETQYFGPGTRLLVL.